These T cell receptor beta chains were read from a single sample in a study of blood T cell repertoires in COVID-19. Measured with immunoSEQ multiplex PCR; TCRdb has only the in-frame clones, and not every one. This sample has about 310,000 clones, with 85% found just once. Sequenced: PBMCs or T cells enriched from blood (not recorded which). The receptors here all came from a woman in her twenties or thirties who had been exposed to COVID-19. Both conserved end residues are part of each CDR3. The order of the fields is clone size, V gene, J gene, D gene, CDR3 DNA, CDR3 protein. A D gene is named only where the DNA matches it firmly. Some rows have no size entry. The others give once, few or many, or a class for an expanded clone.

>.|TRBV2|TRBJ1-2|.
TGTGCCAGCAGTGTTACCCCGGAAGGGGGATGGAGTGGCTACACCTTC
CASSVTPEGGWSGYTF
>.|TRBV10-3|TRBJ1-1|TRBD1
TGTGCCATCAGTCCCCGACAGGGTGGTACTGAAGCTTTCTTT
CAISPRQGGTEAFF
>few|TRBV16|TRBJ1-4|.
TGTGCCAGCAGCCAAACTCGTTTGGAAAAACTGTTTTTT
CASSQTRLEKLFF
>.|TRBV11-2|TRBJ2-7|TRBD2
TGTGCCAGCAGCTACCCGGGACTAGCGGGGGGGTGGCAGTACTTC
CASSYPGLAGGWQYF
>.|TRBV4-1|TRBJ2-7|TRBD1
TGCGCCAGCAGCCAAACTACAGGGGTCTCCTACGAGCAGTACTTC
CASSQTTGVSYEQYF
>.|TRBV6-2/TRBV6-3|TRBJ2-7|TRBD1
TGTGCCAGCAGTTATTCAGGGGGCCCCTACGAGCAGTACTTC
CASSYSGGPYEQYF
>.|TRBV5-1|TRBJ1-1|.
TGCGCCAGCAGCTTGTCCCAGGGTTCTCCAAACACTGAAGCTTTCTTT
CASSLSQGSPNTEAFF
>.|TRBV2|TRBJ1-4|.
TGTGCCAGCAGTGAACAGAAGGAAAAACTGTTTTTT
CASSEQKEKLFF
>once|TRBV6-5|TRBJ2-1|TRBD2
TGTGCCAGCAGTAGGGGGACTAGCGCGGTCAATGAGCAGTTCTTC
CASSRGTSAVNEQFF
>.|TRBV19|TRBJ1-4|.
TGTGCCAGTAGTAATCACGGACAGCCTACAACTAATGAAAAACTGTTTTTT
CASSNHGQPTTNEKLFF
>few|TRBV7-2|TRBJ1-1|TRBD1
TGTGCCAGCAGCTTAAAGGGGGCGTCCACTGAAGCTTTCTTT
CASSLKGASTEAFF
>.|TRBV19|TRBJ1-1|.
TGTGCCAGTATCCTCCGGGGTGGCACTGAAGCTTTCTTT
CASILRGGTEAFF
>.|TRBV18|TRBJ1-3|.
TGTGCCAGCTCACCAGGGAGGACTGGCAACACCATATATTTT
CASSPGRTGNTIYF